This T cell receptor (beta chain) was retrieved from a study of T cell repertoires in cytomegalovirus infection. TCRdb re-derived calls from the reads in MiXCR, one entry per CDR3 protein. The sample consists of approximately 100,000 distinct CDR3 sequences, less than 55% of them appearing once. In its sample, this clonotype was seen many times. The antigen is undetermined. CDR3 size: 14 residues. From germline, CDR1 is SGHDT and CDR2 YYEEEE. The V gene lost 0 bases and the J gene lost 6 bases, with 13 bases spanning the gap. The V gene is TRBV5-6, the J gene TRBJ2-7; D gene uncertain. The sample here was CD8+ T cells from cultured PBMCs, taken from culture after CMV antigen stimulation. The sequence derives from a human donor in good health (CMV status not recorded). Some clones in this sample may be carry-over from other donors' samples. The CDR3 loop is CASSLGAWGGEQYF. Here the CDR3 DNA reads TGTGCCAGCAGCTTGGGGGCTTGGGGTGGCGAGCAGTACTTC. Variable domain in full (rest from reference TRBV5-6 and TRBJ2-7): DAGVTQSPTHLIKTRGQQVTLRCSPKSGHDTVSWYQQALGQGPQFIFQYYEEEERQRGNFPDRFSGHQFPNYSSELNVNALLLGDSALYLCASSLGAWGGEQYFGPGTRLTVT.